These 8 T cell receptor beta chains originate from one sample sequenced in a study of identical twins. MiXCR was run by TCRdb on the 5' RACE reads, yielding one entry per CDR3 protein. This table has 500,000 to 650,000 distinct CDR3 sequences, about 7.6% appearing once. The sample also formed part of further work on yellow fever vaccine responses in identical twins.

Material: PBMCs. Source of these receptors: a woman aged 18 to 35 in good health.

V and J are TRBV4-1 and TRBJ2-1; the D gene is possibly TRBD2 (6 bases). V was trimmed by 1 base and J by 4 bases, leaving 20 bases between them. CDR1 is MGHRA, CDR2 YSYEKL, per germline. The CDR3 spans 18 residues. CDR3 in amino acids: CASSQVVGGGGLYNEQFF. The CDR3 nucleotides read TGCGCCAGCAGCCAAGTAGTTGGCGGAGGAGGGTTGTACAATGAGCAGTTCTTC.

The CDR3 DNA reads TGTGCCAGCAGCTTAGCGGGGACTAGTCCCCCCCTCGGGGCCAACGTCCTGACTTTC. Translating it yields CASSLAGTSPPLGANVLTF. This sequence joins TRBV7-8 and TRBJ2-6; TRBD2 matches at 8 bases. J lost 4 bases, V lost 0 bases, and 11 bases had no gene match. The V gene's germline CDR1 is SGHVS and CDR2 FQNEAQ. The CDR3 length is 19 residues.

This clonotype was seen at least ten times. This chain links TRBV5-1 with TRBJ2-1; a weak D match, TRBD1 (7 bases). In germline, CDR1 is SGHRS, CDR2 YFSETQ. CDR3 length equals 13 residues. V was trimmed by 8 bases and J by 8 bases, leaving 17 bases between them. CDR3 sequence reads: CASKWRGQDEQFF. CDR3 DNA sequence: TGCGCCAGTAAATGGAGGGGGCAGGATGAGCAGTTCTTC.

This clonotype has more than one count but fewer than ten. The CDR3 sequence is CSAGRNGGRVYNEQFF. CDR3 DNA sequence: TGCAGTGCTGGGCGTAATGGGGGAAGGGTTTACAATGAGCAGTTCTTC. This rearrangement joins TRBV20-1 to TRBJ2-1; D possibly uses TRBD1 or TRBD2 (5 bases each). V lost 5 bases to trimming and J lost 4 bases, with 21 bases between them. Germline V gene lookup returns CDR1 DFQATT and CDR2 SNEGSKA (reference sequence). The CDR3 runs 16 residues.

The chain links TRBV6-2 or TRBV6-3 to TRBJ2-7, with 13 nucleotides matching TRBD2. Germline-derived CDR1 and CDR2 are MNHEY and SVGEGT. V trimming: 0 bases; J trimming: 5 bases; junction bases outside the gene matches: 7. This CDR3 is 17 amino acids long. The CDR3 DNA follows: TGTGCCAGCAGTTACTCGTGGACTAGCGGGAGTTCCCACGAGCAGTACTTC. This encodes CASSYSWTSGSSHEQYF.

This chain links TRBV2 with TRBJ2-1, with D maybe TRBD1 (6 bases). The CDR3 runs to 15 residues. Germline lookup yields CDR1 SNHLY and CDR2 FYNNEI. With 6 bases removed from V and 8 bases from J, the gap between germline ends came to 20 bases. CDR3 bases: TGTGCCAGCAGGGGGACACTACTAAAAGACGATGAGCAGTTCTTC. This gives the protein CASRGTLLKDDEQFF. Complete variable domain (other parts from reference TRBV2 and TRBJ2-1): EPEVTQTPSHQVTQMGQEVILRCVPISNHLYFYWYRQILGQKVEFLVSFYNNEISEKSEIFDDQFSVERPDGSNFTLKIRSTKLEDSAMYFCASRGTLLKDDEQFFGPGTRLTVL.

In its sample, this clonotype was seen many times. V gene TRBV12-3 or TRBV12-4 combines with J gene TRBJ2-5; a possible D gene is TRBD2 (5 bases). V was pared by 3 bases and J by 1 base, with 9 bases between. The CDR3 has 14 residues. CDR3 sequence (DNA): TGTGCCAGCAGTTTGGGTGGACTCCAAGAGACCCAGTACTTC. Its protein product is CASSLGGLQETQYF.

J is TRBJ2-2 and V is TRBV5-1; 11 bases line up with TRBD2. Germline V gene sequence: CDR1 SGHRS, CDR2 YFSETQ. Trimming cost V 4 bases and J 5 bases; bases outside gene matches: 16. The CDR3 length is 19 residues. The chain's CDR3 is CASSRGLAGSRGSTGELFF. As DNA, the CDR3 is TGCGCCAGCAGCCGCGGACTAGCGGGTTCGCGGGGGTCAACCGGGGAGCTGTTTTTT.